Following are 21 T cell receptor beta chains from one sample sequenced in a study of T cell repertoires in cytomegalovirus infection. MiXCR, run by TCRdb on the reads, gives a single entry per CDR3 protein. The repertoire holds fewer than 1,000,000 distinct CDR3 sequences, with approximately 31% as singletons. The antigens of these receptors remain unknown. The sequences come from cultured CD8+ T cells from PBMCs, collected from culture after CMV antigen stimulation. The source of these receptors is a human donor in good health (CMV status not recorded). Some clones in this sample may be carry-over from other donors' samples.

The V call is TRBV6-2 or TRBV6-3, the J call TRBJ2-3; 7 bases agree with TRBD1. The CDR3 is made up of 14 amino acids. Germline assignment: CDR1 MNHEY and CDR2 SVGEGT. The V segment lost 6 bases and the J segment 2 bases; nucleotides outside the gene matches: 5. CDR3 loop: CASSRTGVTDTQYF. The DNA of the CDR3 is TGTGCCAGCAGCCGAACAGGGGTCACAGATACGCAGTATTTT.

This clonotype has a handful of counts. This chain joins TRBV27 and TRBJ2-7, with D perhaps being TRBD1 or TRBD2 (5 bases each). The CDR3 covers 12 residues. Trimming stripped 3 bases from V and 6 bases from J, with 9 bases between. Germline lookup yields CDR1 MNHEY and CDR2 SMNVEV (reference sequence). Here the CDR3 reads CASSFGGPEQYF. The CDR3 DNA follows: TGTGCCAGCAGTTTTGGGGGTCCCGAGCAGTACTTC.

The chain couples TRBV7-9 to TRBJ2-2; TRBD2 aligns across 12 bases. There are 18 residues in the CDR3. The germline gives CDR1 SEHNR, CDR2 FQNEAQ (reference sequence). The trim removed 5 bases at V and 0 bases at J, leaving 7 bases unmatched. The CDR3 DNA follows: TGTGCCAGCAGCAGCAGACTAGCGGGGGCGACGAACACCGGGGAGCTGTTTTTT. Amino acids: CASSSRLAGATNTGELFF.

This CDR3 reads CSVGGGQGVVDTQYF. The CDR3 coding sequence is TGCAGCGTTGGAGGGGGACAGGGGGTTGTAGATACGCAGTATTTT. The chain joins TRBV29-1 to TRBJ2-3, with 11 bases aligning to TRBD1. The trim removed 4 bases at V and 5 bases at J, leaving 8 bases unmatched. The CDR3 runs to 15 residues. In germline, CDR1 is SQVTM, CDR2 ANQGSEA.

CDR3 in amino acids: CASSEALWLYEQFF. As DNA, the CDR3 is TGTGCCAGCAGTGAAGCGCTTTGGCTTTATGAGCAGTTCTTC. This chain joins TRBV6-1 and TRBJ2-1; D is ambiguous. CDR1 is MNHNS, CDR2 SASEGT, per germline. The CDR3 runs 14 residues. V lost 0 bases and J lost 8, with 11 bases in between.

The CDR3 sequence: CASSQVRREDTQYF. The DNA of the CDR3 is TGCGCCAGCAGCCAAGTTAGAAGGGAAGATACGCAGTATTTT. The chain combines TRBV4-3 with TRBJ2-3; D is uncertain. Germline CDR1 and CDR2: LGHNA and YSLEER. The CDR3 is made up of 14 amino acids. Trimming pared 1 base from V and 5 bases from J, leaving 10 bases between.

A note on this clonotype: A junction end diverges from the germline sequence, so it may reflect a read error. The rearrangement joins TRBV12-3 or TRBV12-4 to TRBJ1-3; D not certain. This CDR3 spans 18 amino acids. CDR3 amino acids: CTSSFGSGPAYSGNTIYF. The CDR3 bases are TGTACCAGCAGTTTCGGGTCCGGGCCGGCCTACTCTGGAAACACCATATATTTT.

V usage is TRBV19 and J usage is TRBJ2-3; D uncertain. CDR1 and CDR2 from the germline V gene are LNHDA and SQIVND (reference sequence). The CDR3 runs to 16 residues. The V and J ends lost 0 bases and 2 bases respectively, with 12 bases between them. For the CDR3, the DNA is TGTGCCAGTAGTATAGATCCAGGATCCATCACAGATACGCAGTATTTT. Translation: CASSIDPGSITDTQYF. The whole variable domain, filled in from reference TRBV19 and TRBJ2-3, reads DGGITQSPKYLFRKEGQNVTLSCEQNLNHDAMYWYRQDPGQGLRLIYYSQIVNDFQKGDIAEGYSVSREKKESFPLTVTSAQKNPTAFYLCASSIDPGSITDTQYFGPGTRLTVL.

In its sample, this clonotype was seen once. This clone may be a read error of a much larger clone one base away. The chain joins TRBV7-9 to TRBJ2-7; TRBD2 agrees at 10 bases. CDR1 and CDR2 from the germline V gene are SEHNR and FQNEAQ (reference sequence). This CDR3 spans 15 amino acids. The CDR3 nucleotides are TGTGTCAGCAGCTCCCCACTAGCGGGGCAGGACGAGCAGTACTTC. Its protein product is CVSSSPLAGQDEQYF.

The chain carries TRBV6-2 or TRBV6-3 and TRBJ1-3; D unclear. Germline CDR1 reads MNHEY; CDR2 reads SVGEGT. Trimming removed 8 bases from V and 0 bases from J, with 8 bases in between. This CDR3 contains 13 residues. CDR3 residues: CASGPISGNTIYF. CDR3 DNA sequence: TGTGCCAGCGGACCGATCTCTGGAAACACCATATATTTT.

The chain employs TRBV5-5 and TRBJ2-1; D uncertain. V lost 3 bases to trimming and J lost 7 bases, with 8 bases between them. The germline V gene has CDR1 SGHKS and CDR2 YYEKEE (reference sequence). This CDR3 comprises 12 residues. In DNA, the CDR3 is TGTGCCAGCAGCTCTAACACAAATGAGCAGTTCTTC. Translating gives CASSSNTNEQFF.

The chain carries TRBV9 and TRBJ2-7; D is tentatively TRBD1 or TRBD2 (5 bases each). The V end was cut by 3 bases, the J end by 2 bases, with 15 bases between. This CDR3 comprises 15 residues. Germline CDR1 is SGDLS and CDR2 is YYNGEE. This chain's CDR3 is CASSASGTGTYEQYF. CDR3 bases: TGTGCCAGCAGCGCTTCCGGGACGGGGACCTACGAGCAGTACTTC.

The chain carries TRBV12-5 and TRBJ2-5, with D possibly TRBD1 on 6 matching bases. The CDR3 totals 15 residues. Germline V CDR1 and CDR2: LGHNT, FRNRAP. The ends were cut back, 2 bases at V and 2 bases at J, with 12 bases in the middle. This chain's CDR3 is CASGLWQGRQETQYF. The CDR3 DNA reads as TGTGCTAGTGGTTTGTGGCAGGGGAGACAAGAGACCCAGTACTTC.

This clonotype was found many times. The chain joins TRBV7-6 to TRBJ2-1; 7 nucleotides align to TRBD1. The CDR3 contains 17 residues. The germline gives CDR1 SGHVS, CDR2 FNYEAQ. V was pared by 5 bases and J by 5 bases, with 15 bases of the junction left unmatched. CDR3 nucleotide sequence: TGTGCCAGCAGCCGTCCCACCGGACAGGAAGAAGACAATGAGCAGTTCTTC. It translates to CASSRPTGQEEDNEQFF.

On this clonotype itself: A much more abundant neighbour one base away suggests this may be a read error. No conserved phenylalanine or tryptophan is present at the end of the CDR3, so a read error is the likely explanation. The chain has TRBV7-2 and TRBJ1-1; D remains ambiguous. CDR3 length: 13 amino acids. Germline V gives CDR1 SGHTA, CDR2 FQGNSA. Trimming stripped 5 bases from V and 0 bases from J, with 7 bases between. The CDR3, as DNA: TGTGCCAGCAGCCCTAGTCTGAACACTGAAGCTTTCCTT. This codes for CASSPSLNTEAFL.

This chain joins TRBV5-1 and TRBJ1-1; no definite D call. CDR1 and CDR2 (germline): SGHRS, YFSETQ. V was clipped by 0 bases and J by 1 base, with 10 bases between them. The CDR3 is 15 amino acids. The CDR3 sequence is CASSLGADGNTEAFF. The CDR3 DNA is TGCGCCAGCAGCTTGGGGGCTGACGGGAACACTGAAGCTTTCTTT.

The J gene is TRBJ2-7, the V gene TRBV6-1; tentatively, D is TRBD1 (6 bases). This CDR3 is 14 amino acids long. Germline V gene sequence: CDR1 MNHNS, CDR2 SASEGT. The V gene lost 3 bases and the J gene lost 1 base, with 10 bases spanning the gap. The CDR3 reads CASSEDTGSYEQYV. The CDR3, as DNA: TGTGCCAGCAGTGAGGATACAGGGTCCTACGAGCAGTACGTC.

The gene calls are TRBV5-6 and TRBJ2-7; D is uncertain. Germline V lookup: CDR1 SGHDT, CDR2 YYEEEE. This CDR3 comprises 16 residues. The germline V and J ends were trimmed by 0 bases and 1 base, with 14 bases remaining between them. For the CDR3, the DNA is TGTGCCAGCAGCTTGGTACTTTCCGGACCTTCCTACGAGCAGTACGTC. Amino acids: CASSLVLSGPSYEQYV.

This clonotype was found a few times. The chain couples TRBV5-1 to TRBJ2-2; a possible D gene is TRBD1 (6 bases). Germline V CDR1 and CDR2: SGHRS, YFSETQ. Trimming pared 4 bases from V and 8 bases from J, leaving 18 bases between. The CDR3 is 15 amino acids. CDR3 protein: CASSTRDTGLGELFF. CDR3 nucleotide sequence: TGCGCCAGCAGCACCCGGGACACAGGACTGGGGGAGCTGTTTTTT.

The chain joins TRBV5-5 to TRBJ1-5; D gene ambiguous. V lost 4 bases to trimming and J lost 7 bases, with 18 bases between them. Germline V lookup: CDR1 SGHKS, CDR2 YYEKEE (reference sequence). This CDR3 has 15 residues. The DNA of the CDR3 is TGTGCCAGCAGCGTGGTGGACCGCGCCGGGCAGCCCCAGCATTTT. This translates into CASSVVDRAGQPQHF.

The chain couples TRBV27 to TRBJ1-5, with TRBD1 as a possible D gene (6 bases). The CDR3 has 14 residues. Deletions cut 5 bases from V and 9 bases from J, with 17 bases between. Germline V gene lookup returns CDR1 MNHEY and CDR2 SMNVEV (reference sequence). CDR3 sequence reads: CASSETGNYRPQHF. CDR3 in DNA: TGTGCCAGCAGTGAAACAGGGAACTATCGGCCCCAGCATTTT.